The 20 T cell receptor beta chains below all came from one sample that was sequenced in a study of regulatory T cells in long-lasting Graves disease. Specified time point: newly diagnosed GD, antithyroid drugs for less than 3 months. PBMC RNA was the source of the TCR library. The TCR beta library used iRepertoire HTBI primers with Arm-PCR amplification of CDR3. TCRdb re-called the multiplex PCR reads through MiXCR, storing one row per CDR3 protein. The repertoire holds roughly 610,000 distinct CDR3 sequences, 15% to 20% seen once, with more than 10% in the top ten. The sample was also reused in another study, on T cells in Graves' hyperthyroidism and ophthalmopathy.

Source: peripheral blood mononuclear cells (PBMCs), taken at new diagnosis, from a patient treated with antithyroid drugs. The origin of the receptors is a man aged 18 to 29 with Graves disease.

This clonotype came up many times. The chain is built from TRBV20-1 and TRBJ2-3, with D perhaps matching TRBD2 (5 bases). Trimming pared 2 bases from V and 8 bases from J, leaving 11 bases between. Germline CDR1 DFQATT, CDR2 SNEGSKA (reference sequence). The length of the CDR3 is 12 residues. The CDR3 is CSARPTSSTQYF. In DNA, the CDR3 is TGCAGTGCTAGACCTACTAGTTCTACGCAGTATTTT.

About this clonotype: With a much larger clone just one base away, this may be a read error. J is TRBJ2-2 and V is TRBV7-3, with TRBD2 matching 9 bases. The CDR3 consists of 15 residues. CDR1 and CDR2 from the germline V gene are SGHTA and FQGTGA. Here the CDR3 reads CASSLLAGVSGELSF. CDR3 DNA: TGTGCCAGCAGCTTATTAGCGGGAGTTAGCGGGGAGCTGTCTTTT.

The chain is built from TRBV5-1 and TRBJ2-1; D is uncertain. The V gene lost 0 bases and the J gene lost 4 bases, with 8 bases spanning the gap. In germline, CDR1 is SGHRS, CDR2 YFSETQ. This CDR3 is 14 amino acids long. The CDR3 DNA sequence: TGCGCCAGCAGCTTGGAGGCGAAATACAATGAGCAGTTCTTC. Encoded protein: CASSLEAKYNEQFF.

The chain uses TRBV20-1 and TRBJ2-1; TRBD2 matches 8 bases. The DNA end favors TRBJ2-5, so the J call may be wrong. This CDR3 is 15 amino acids long. The germline gives CDR1 DFQATT, CDR2 SNEGSKA (reference sequence). The CDR3 nucleotides are TGCAGTGCTTACCTCACTAGCGGATACCAAGAGACCCAGTACTTC. Translating gives CSAYLTSGYQETQYF.

This clonotype was counted ten times or more. This sequence joins TRBV6-2 or TRBV6-3 and TRBJ2-3; D uncertain. This CDR3 is built from 15 residues. V shed 3 bases and J shed 1 base, with 11 bases lying between them. CDR1 and CDR2 (germline): MNHEY, SVGEGT. Here the CDR3 reads CASSYKRDRTDTQYF. CDR3 nucleotides: TGTGCCAGCAGTTATAAAAGGGATCGCACAGATACGCAGTATTTT.

This clonotype showed up just a few times. The V gene is TRBV6-5, the J gene TRBJ2-1, with 16 nucleotides matching TRBD2. The CDR3 spans 17 residues. Per germline, CDR1 MNHEY and CDR2 SVGAGI. V gave up 2 bases and J gave up 5 bases; unmatched junction bases: 3. The CDR3: CASSYGTSGRVNNEQFF. CDR3 in DNA: TGTGCCAGCAGTTACGGGACTAGCGGGAGGGTTAACAATGAGCAGTTCTTC.

The table lists this clonotype with a few counts. The conserved phenylalanine or tryptophan is not found at the CDR3 terminus, so this likely reflects a read error. J is TRBJ2-3 and V is TRBV7-9, with TRBD2 as a possible D gene (6 bases). V was cut by 5 bases and J by 0 bases, with 12 bases left in between. Germline V gene lookup returns CDR1 SEHNR and CDR2 FQNEAQ (reference sequence). This CDR3 contains 15 residues. Here the CDR3 reads CASSPGDFSTDTQYL. The CDR3, as DNA: TGTGCCAGCAGCCCCGGGGACTTTAGCACAGATACGCAGTATCTT.

This sequence joins TRBV20-1 and TRBJ2-7; D remains unclear. Germline V gene sequence: CDR1 DFQATT, CDR2 SNEGSKA (reference sequence). Trimming removed 6 bases from V and 0 bases from J, with 9 bases in between. The CDR3 extends over 12 amino acids. The CDR3 DNA sequence: TGCAGTGCCCGATACAGCTCCTACGAGCAGTACTTC. Translation gives CSARYSSYEQYF.

There are many counts of this clonotype. This chain links TRBV6-2 or TRBV6-3 with TRBJ2-7; the D call may be TRBD1 or TRBD2 (5 bases each). Between the trimmed V and J ends, which lost 4 bases and 0 bases, there was a span of 10 bases. The germline V gene encodes CDR1 MNHEY and CDR2 SVGEGT. The CDR3 extends over 14 amino acids. CDR3 region: CASSSGPTSYEQYF. CDR3 bases: TGTGCCAGCAGTTCGGGACCGACCTCCTACGAGCAGTACTTC.

The chain carries TRBV12-3 or TRBV12-4 and TRBJ2-5; D ambiguous. The V end lost 3 bases, the J end lost 1 base, and 6 bases lay between the germline ends. The CDR3 runs 13 residues. CDR3 bases: TGTGCCAGCAGTTTTACGCCCCAAGAGACCCAGTACTTC. Its protein is CASSFTPQETQYF.

This clonotype was seen many times. One end of the junction is discordant with germline, which a read error may explain. The genes are TRBV2 and TRBJ2-2; TRBD2 matches at 7 bases. Germline-derived CDR1 and CDR2 are SNHLY and FYNNEI. This CDR3 is built from 13 residues. In DNA, the CDR3 is TGTGCCAGCAAGTTCCTCAGCGCGGGGGAACTGTTTTTT. Translation gives CASKFLSAGELFF.

The chain joins TRBV12-3 or TRBV12-4 to TRBJ1-1, with a possible D match to TRBD1 (5 bases). Deletions cut 6 bases from V and 11 bases from J, with 16 bases between. This CDR3 spans 12 amino acids. The CDR3: CASSTRDPDAFF. The CDR3 region has the DNA TGTGCCAGCAGCACCCGGGACCCAGATGCTTTCTTT.

The chain uses TRBV20-1 and TRBJ1-4; 8 bases match TRBD1. This CDR3 is built from 15 residues. The V and J ends lost 0 bases and 8 bases, in that order; junction bases with no gene match: 8. The germline gives CDR1 DFQATT, CDR2 SNEGSKA (reference sequence). The CDR3 spells CSARDTGQGKEKLFF. DNA for the CDR3: TGCAGTGCTAGAGATACCGGACAGGGAAAGGAAAAACTGTTTTTT.

The chain has TRBV15 and TRBJ2-3; D remains unclear. V was trimmed by 3 bases and J by 0 bases, leaving 22 bases between them. Germline V CDR1 and CDR2: LNHNV, YYDKDF (reference sequence). The length of the CDR3 is 19 residues. CDR3 nucleotides: TGTGCCACCAGCAGTTCCCTGACAAGATTCACTCCTAGCACAGATACGCAGTATTTT. It translates to CATSSSLTRFTPSTDTQYF.

This clonotype has just a few counts. The chain links TRBV7-2 to TRBJ1-2; no definite D call. The CDR3 is made up of 13 amino acids. V lost 2 bases to trimming and J lost 7 bases, with 11 bases between them. Germline loops: CDR1 SGHTA, CDR2 FQGNSA. The CDR3 is CASSLSGALGYTF. The CDR3 coding sequence is TGTGCCAGCAGCTTATCAGGAGCGCTTGGCTACACCTTC.

This chain connects TRBV7-3 to TRBJ2-1; unclear D gene. The CDR3 consists of 15 residues. Germline V CDR1 and CDR2: SGHTA, FQGTGA. V was shortened by 0 bases and J by 3 bases, with 9 bases between the two germline ends. CDR3 region: CASSLTGGDYNEQFF. The DNA of the CDR3 is TGTGCCAGCAGCTTAACGGGCGGCGACTACAATGAGCAGTTCTTC.

This clonotype occurred many times. The chain uses TRBV2 and TRBJ1-1; tentatively, D is TRBD1 (6 bases). The CDR3 consists of 14 residues. V was shortened by 3 bases and J by 1 base, with 9 bases between the two germline ends. CDR1 and CDR2 from the germline V gene are SNHLY and FYNNEI. CDR3 in DNA: TGTGCCAGCAGTGAGAAAGGGGGGAACACTGAAGCTTTCTTT. Translating gives CASSEKGGNTEAFF.

The chain combines TRBV4-1 with TRBJ1-5; 8 bases align to TRBD1. The CDR3 extends over 13 amino acids. Trimming removed 4 bases from V and 6 bases from J; junction bases left unmatched: 2. Germline V gene data show CDR1 as MGHRA and CDR2 as YSYEKL. CDR3 in amino acids: CASSLGTGQPQHF. Written as DNA, the CDR3 is TGCGCCAGCAGCCTTGGGACAGGTCAGCCCCAGCATTTT.

Note on this clonotype: Given the absence of the conserved phenylalanine or tryptophan at the CDR3 end, a read error is likely. The rearrangement joins TRBV7-3 to TRBJ2-1; 13 nucleotides match TRBD2. From germline, CDR1 is SGHTA and CDR2 FQGTGA. With V trimmed by 5 bases and J by 4 bases, 2 bases remained unmatched. This CDR3 spans 15 amino acids. The CDR3 DNA follows: TGTGCCAGCAGCCCACTAGCGGGAGGGTACAATGAGCAGTTCTCC. Its translation: CASSPLAGGYNEQFS.

The chain employs TRBV30 and TRBJ1-5, with TRBD1 as a possible D gene (5 bases). Trimming removed 3 bases at V and 9 bases at J, with 21 bases between. There are 15 residues in the CDR3. Germline CDR1 reads GTSNPN; CDR2 reads SVGIG (reference sequence). CDR3 in amino acids: CAWREDGTQVRPQHF. The CDR3 DNA sequence: TGTGCCTGGAGAGAAGACGGGACCCAAGTACGGCCCCAGCATTTT.